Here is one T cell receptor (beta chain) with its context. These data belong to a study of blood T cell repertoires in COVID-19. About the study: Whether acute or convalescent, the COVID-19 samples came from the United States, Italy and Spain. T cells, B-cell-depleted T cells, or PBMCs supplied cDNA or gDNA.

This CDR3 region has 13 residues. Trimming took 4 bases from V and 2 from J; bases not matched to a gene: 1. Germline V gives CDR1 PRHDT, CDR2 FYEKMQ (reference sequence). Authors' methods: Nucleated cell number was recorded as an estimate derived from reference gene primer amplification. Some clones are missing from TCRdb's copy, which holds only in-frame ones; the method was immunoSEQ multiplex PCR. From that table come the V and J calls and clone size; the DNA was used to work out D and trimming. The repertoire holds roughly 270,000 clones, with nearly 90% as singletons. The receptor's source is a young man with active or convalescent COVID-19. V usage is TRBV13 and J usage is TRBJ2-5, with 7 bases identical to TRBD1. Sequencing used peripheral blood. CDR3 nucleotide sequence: TGTGCCAGCAGCTCGGGACAGCAAGAGACCCAGTACTTC. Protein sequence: CASSSGQQETQYF.